Shown below are 19 T cell receptor beta chains from a single sample sequenced in a study of blood T cells in healthy people across ages. With a J-beta primer mix and a sample-barcoded 5' primer, a second PCR ran 7 to 11 cycles. Using its own MiXCR run on the 5' RACE reads, TCRdb lists one record per CDR3 protein. This table has hundreds of thousands of distinct CDR3 sequences, just over 55% appearing once. Material for sequencing was blood. The receptors derive from a man aged 35-49 years in good health.

This clonotype was picked up a small number of times. V gene TRBV29-1 combines with J gene TRBJ2-7, with a tentative D call TRBD2 (6 bases). The CDR3 runs 14 residues. The V end lost 7 bases, the J end lost 3 bases, and 19 bases lay between the germline ends. Germline V lookup: CDR1 SQVTM, CDR2 ANQGSEA. CDR3 DNA: TGCAGCGCCCGAACTAGCCAGAGAAACTACGAGCAGTACTTC. Protein product: CSARTSQRNYEQYF.

This clonotype was detected once. V usage is TRBV24-1 and J usage is TRBJ2-3, with TRBD2 matching 14 bases. This CDR3 region has 17 residues. Trimming removed 5 bases from V and 4 bases from J; junction bases left unmatched: 7. The germline gives CDR1 KGHDR, CDR2 SFDVKD. The CDR3: CATSGWGTSGSADTQYF. For the CDR3, the DNA is TGTGCCACCAGTGGATGGGGGACTAGCGGGAGCGCAGATACGCAGTATTTT.

The sample holds one count of this clonotype. The chain is built from TRBV7-3 and TRBJ2-3; D is tentatively TRBD1 or TRBD2 (5 bases each). Germline V gene data show CDR1 as SGHTA and CDR2 as FQGTGA. Deletions cut 4 bases from V and 2 bases from J, with 10 bases between. The CDR3 is 14 amino acids. CDR3 sequence: CASSWDGITDTQYF. The CDR3 DNA follows: TGTGCCAGCAGCTGGGACGGAATCACAGATACGCAGTATTTT.

This clonotype came up a few times. This CDR3 reads CASSSDRWQETQYF. The CDR3 region has the DNA TGCGCCAGCAGCTCAGACAGGTGGCAAGAGACCCAGTACTTC. The chain has TRBV5-1 and TRBJ2-5; D might be TRBD1 (6 bases). The germline V gene encodes CDR1 SGHRS and CDR2 YFSETQ. With 3 bases removed from V and 2 bases from J, the gap between germline ends came to 11 bases. This CDR3 has 14 residues.

The chain joins TRBV7-2 to TRBJ1-2; perhaps TRBD1 as D (5 bases). This CDR3 has 13 residues. The germline CDR1 and CDR2 sequences are SGHTA and FQGNSA. V lost 3 bases, J lost 4 bases, and 9 bases lay in between. This CDR3 reads CASSFDSRYGYTF. CDR3 coding DNA: TGTGCCAGCAGCTTCGACAGCCGCTATGGCTACACCTTC.

The sample holds a few counts of this clonotype. This chain links TRBV24-1 with TRBJ2-5; 9 bases are a match to TRBD1. The CDR3 runs to 15 residues. V lost 2 bases to trimming and J lost 5 bases; unmatched junction nucleotides: 5. CDR1 KGHDR and CDR2 SFDVKD come from the germline V gene. This CDR3 reads CATSDSGQGMETQYF. CDR3 DNA sequence: TGTGCCACCAGTGATTCGGGACAGGGAATGGAGACCCAGTACTTC.

The chain links TRBV7-2 to TRBJ1-5, with D possibly matching TRBD1 (5 bases). The CDR3 sequence is 16 residues long. V lost 5 bases and J lost 1, with 15 bases in between. In germline, CDR1 is SGHTA, CDR2 FQGNSA. CDR3: CASSPGSGGSNQPQHF. Here the CDR3 DNA reads TGTGCCAGCAGCCCCGGTAGCGGGGGAAGCAATCAGCCCCAGCATTTT.

This clonotype has more than one count but fewer than ten. V is TRBV12-3 or TRBV12-4 and J is TRBJ1-5; TRBD1 might be the D (6 bases). V lost 3 bases, J lost 6 bases, and 12 bases lay in between. The CDR3 length is 14 residues. This CDR3 is CASSFSQGGQPQHF. DNA of the CDR3: TGTGCCAGCAGTTTTTCACAGGGCGGTCAGCCCCAGCATTTT.

The DNA of the CDR3 is TGCAGTGCTAGAGATGAGGACATCGGCCAGTACTTC. It yields the protein CSARDEDIGQYF. V gene TRBV20-1 combines with J gene TRBJ2-5; a possible D gene is TRBD1 (5 bases). This CDR3 spans 12 amino acids. V was trimmed by 0 bases and J by 10 bases, leaving 12 bases between them. CDR1 is DFQATT, CDR2 SNEGSKA, per germline (reference sequence).

This clonotype was found once. V gene TRBV12-3 or TRBV12-4 combines with J gene TRBJ1-1; D is undetermined. CDR3 length equals 13 residues. Trimming stripped 7 bases from V and 7 bases from J, with 16 bases between. The CDR3: CASTARTVGEAFF. CDR3 coding DNA: TGTGCCAGCACCGCCCGGACCGTGGGTGAAGCTTTCTTT.

This clonotype was seen a single time. J is TRBJ1-5 and V is TRBV12-3 or TRBV12-4, with 7 nucleotides matching TRBD1. V lost 1 base to trimming and J lost 5 bases; unmatched junction nucleotides: 2. This CDR3 region has 14 residues. The CDR3 here is CASSLEGADQPQHF. For the CDR3, the DNA is TGTGCCAGCAGTTTAGAGGGGGCAGATCAGCCCCAGCATTTT.

This clonotype was detected only a few times. The genes are TRBV5-4 and TRBJ2-1, with 8 bases identical to TRBD1. CDR1 SGHNT and CDR2 YYREEE come from the germline V gene (reference sequence). J gave up 4 bases and V 4 bases, and 7 bases lay outside the gene matches. The CDR3 runs 15 residues. The CDR3 protein is CASSTDRGGYNEQFF. DNA of the CDR3: TGTGCCAGCAGCACTGACAGGGGTGGATACAATGAGCAGTTCTTC.

This sequence joins TRBV7-2 and TRBJ1-2, with TRBD1 matching 7 bases. Germline CDR1 and CDR2: SGHTA and FQGNSA. CDR3 length equals 14 residues. The ends lost 5 bases at V and 8 bases at J; junction bases unmatched: 11. CDR3 sequence (DNA): TGTGCCAGCAGCCCAACAGCGGGACAGTGGGGCTACACCTTC. Translating it yields CASSPTAGQWGYTF.

The CDR3 is CASSQGTARPGEGTQYF. The CDR3 coding sequence is TGCGCCAGCAGCCAAGGTACGGCCCGGCCTGGGGAAGGGACCCAGTACTTC. The genes are TRBV4-3 and TRBJ2-5; unclear D gene. The V and J ends lost 1 base and 7 bases respectively, with 22 bases between them. The CDR3 length is 17 residues. The germline gives CDR1 LGHNA, CDR2 YSLEER.

This chain connects TRBV27 to TRBJ2-1, with D perhaps matching TRBD1 (6 bases). V lost 2 bases, J lost 5 bases, and 10 bases lay in between. This CDR3 comprises 14 residues. Germline CDR1 and CDR2: MNHEY and SMNVEV (reference sequence). For the CDR3, the DNA is TGTGCCAGCAGTTTACCTGGGACAAACAATGAGCAGTTCTTC. This gives the protein CASSLPGTNNEQFF.

The chain couples TRBV2 to TRBJ2-2, with D possibly TRBD1 on 5 matching bases. V was clipped by 4 bases and J by 2 bases, with 8 bases between them. The CDR3 has 14 amino acids. Germline CDR1 is SNHLY and CDR2 is FYNNEI. This CDR3 is CASSAGRNTGELFF. The DNA of the CDR3 is TGTGCCAGCAGTGCAGGGCGCAACACCGGGGAGCTGTTTTTT.

The rearrangement links TRBV11-2 to TRBJ1-2, with 7 bases fitting TRBD1. Germline V gene sequence: CDR1 SGHAT, CDR2 FQNNGV. The CDR3 runs 15 residues. The J segment lost 0 bases and the V segment lost 3 bases, leaving 4 bases of the junction unmatched. As DNA, the CDR3 is TGTGCCAGCAGCTTCCCTGGACAGGCTAACTATGGCTACACCTTC. This codes for CASSFPGQANYGYTF.

This clonotype was seen many times. The rearrangement uses TRBV11-2 and TRBJ2-5; 7 bases match TRBD2. J gave up 5 bases and V 6 bases, and 3 bases lay outside the gene matches. The CDR3 has 12 amino acids. Germline V gives CDR1 SGHAT, CDR2 FQNNGV. In DNA form, the CDR3 reads TGTGCCAGCAGGATGGGAGGGGAGACCCAGTACTTC. Amino acid sequence: CASRMGGETQYF.

This chain connects TRBV4-2 to TRBJ2-3; tentatively, D is TRBD2 (5 bases). The CDR3 contains 17 residues. Trimming removed 1 base from V and 1 base from J, with 15 bases in between. Germline V gene data show CDR1 as LGHNA and CDR2 as YNFKEQ. The CDR3 DNA sequence: TGTGCCAGCAGCCAAGGGGTTCCGGGTAGCGGCACAGATACGCAGTATTTT. Amino acid sequence: CASSQGVPGSGTDTQYF.